Shown below are 19 T cell receptor beta chains from a single sample sequenced in a study of early T cells in non-severe SARS-CoV-2 infection. TCRdb fed the 5' RACE reads into MiXCR, producing one record per CDR3 protein. The sample lists about 49,000 distinct CDR3 sequences, about 4% occurring once. Material: whole blood. The receptors stem from an adult who was a healthcare worker with PCR-confirmed SARS-CoV-2 infection or an uninfected control (not recorded which).

This clonotype was counted a few times. The chain has TRBV5-6 and TRBJ2-4, with D hard to call. This CDR3 is built from 13 residues. Germline V gene lookup returns CDR1 SGHDT and CDR2 YYEEEE. V shed 0 bases and J shed 6 bases, with 7 bases lying between them. The CDR3 coding sequence is TGTGCCAGCAGCTTGGAAGGAACAAACATTCAGTACTTC. Its protein product is CASSLEGTNIQYF.

This clonotype was picked up many times. The V call is TRBV7-9, the J call TRBJ2-7, with D possibly being TRBD1 or TRBD2 (5 bases each). Trimming shortened V by 1 base and J by 4 bases, and 11 bases separated the two germline ends. The CDR3 spans 14 residues. Per germline, CDR1 SEHNR and CDR2 FQNEAQ (reference sequence). CDR3 residues: CASSLGGEGYEQYF. For the CDR3, the DNA is TGTGCCAGCAGCTTAGGGGGCGAGGGGTACGAGCAGTACTTC.

At least ten counts were recorded for this clonotype. V and J are TRBV7-2 and TRBJ2-3; D is ambiguous. In germline, CDR1 is SGHTA, CDR2 FQGNSA. The CDR3 length is 14 residues. V lost 2 bases to trimming and J lost 6 bases, with 12 bases between them. As DNA, the CDR3 is TGTGCCAGCAGCTTAAGGACGTTGGACGATACGCAGTATTTT. This translates into CASSLRTLDDTQYF.

A few counts support this clonotype. CDR3 nucleotides: TGTGCCAGCAGTATCCTGGGACTAGCGGGAGGTGGCACAGATACGCAGTATTTT. Translated: CASSILGLAGGGTDTQYF. The rearrangement joins TRBV27 to TRBJ2-3, with TRBD2 identical over 15 bases. CDR1 and CDR2 from the germline V gene are MNHEY and SMNVEV (reference sequence). The CDR3 extends over 18 amino acids. V lost 5 bases, J lost 1 base, and 7 bases stayed unmatched.

This clonotype appeared many times. The chain recombines TRBV20-1 with TRBJ2-3; TRBD1 matches 7 bases. V was clipped by 0 bases and J by 4 bases; unmatched bases: 10. Germline V lookup: CDR1 DFQATT, CDR2 SNEGSKA (reference sequence). The CDR3 has 16 residues. This CDR3 is CSAREEALGGADTQYF. The CDR3 DNA reads TGCAGTGCTAGAGAGGAAGCGTTAGGGGGCGCAGATACGCAGTATTTT.

Ten or more counts support this clonotype. This chain links TRBV7-3 with TRBJ1-6; no definite D call. This CDR3 comprises 14 residues. Germline CDR1 SGHTA, CDR2 FQGTGA. V dropped 0 bases and J dropped 8 bases, with 8 bases sitting between them. The CDR3 nucleotides read TGTGCCAGCAGCTTAACAGGGCGGGATTCACCCCTCCACTTT. This sequence encodes CASSLTGRDSPLHF.

This clonotype was picked up many times. The chain recombines TRBV20-1 with TRBJ2-3; D gene unclear. Germline V gives CDR1 DFQATT, CDR2 SNEGSKA (reference sequence). Deletions cut 0 bases from V and 6 bases from J, with 13 bases between. CDR3 length: 14 residues. CDR3 bases: TGCAGTGCTAGAGATACGGCAACCCGGGATACGCAGTATTTT. Translation: CSARDTATRDTQYF.

The sample holds many counts of this clonotype. The rearrangement links TRBV5-1 to TRBJ2-1, with D perhaps matching TRBD1 (6 bases). The CDR3 sequence is 16 residues long. Germline CDR1 and CDR2: SGHRS and YFSETQ. V lost 1 base, J lost 2 bases, and 13 bases lay in between. CDR3 sequence reads: CASSLSGAVTYNEQFF. The CDR3 bases are TGCGCCAGCAGCTTGTCAGGGGCGGTCACCTACAATGAGCAGTTCTTC.

This clonotype was found many times. The chain has TRBV18 and TRBJ1-1; D gene uncertain. Germline V lookup: CDR1 KGHSH, CDR2 LQKENI. The CDR3 is made up of 13 amino acids. Between the trimmed V and J ends, which lost 1 base and 3 bases, there was a span of 6 bases. CDR3 sequence: CASSPLLDTEAFF. The CDR3, as DNA: TGTGCCAGCTCACCACTGCTGGACACTGAAGCTTTCTTT.

Many counts were recorded for this clonotype. The junction does not match germline at one end; this may be a read error. The chain links TRBV5-5 to TRBJ2-2; 8 positions match TRBD2. The germline gives CDR1 SGHKS, CDR2 YYEKEE (reference sequence). The CDR3 covers 16 residues. The CDR3 region is CASSLGLGANTGELFF. The DNA of the CDR3 is TGTGCCAGCAGTTTGGGACTAGGAGCGAACACCGGGGAGCTGTTTTTT.

This clonotype was counted at least ten times. The chain is built from TRBV16 and TRBJ2-7, with D maybe TRBD1 (5 bases). Germline V CDR1 and CDR2: KGHSY, FQNENV. The V end lost 2 bases, the J end lost 6 bases, and 8 bases lay between the germline ends. This CDR3 is built from 12 residues. The CDR3 nucleotides are TGTGCCAGCAGCCAAGGTACAGGCGAGCAGTACTTC. Residues: CASSQGTGEQYF.

Ten or more counts support this clonotype. J is TRBJ2-3 and V is TRBV20-1; TRBD2 might be the D (5 bases). CDR1 and CDR2 from the germline V gene are DFQATT and SNEGSKA (reference sequence). Between the trimmed V and J ends, which lost 5 bases and 0 bases, there was a span of 15 bases. The CDR3 extends over 15 amino acids. The CDR3 region has the DNA TGCAGTGCTGACCCCCCAGCGGTGAGCACAGATACGCAGTATTTT. Its protein is CSADPPAVSTDTQYF.

This clonotype was counted at least ten times. The gene calls are TRBV29-1 and TRBJ2-2, with D perhaps TRBD2 (5 bases). Germline CDR1 and CDR2: SQVTM and ANQGSEA. The CDR3 consists of 13 residues. V was pared by 4 bases and J by 2 bases, with 8 bases between. In DNA form, the CDR3 reads TGCAGCGTTGTTCGGGGAAACACCGGGGAGCTGTTTTTT. Translating gives CSVVRGNTGELFF.

This clonotype was counted a few times. The chain joins TRBV7-8 to TRBJ1-1; a weak D match, TRBD1 (5 bases). V was clipped by 3 bases and J by 0 bases, with 14 bases between them. Germline CDR1 is SGHVS and CDR2 is FQNEAQ. CDR3 size: 16 residues. In DNA, the CDR3 is TGTGCCAGCAGCTTGTGGGGCAGAGTTATGAACACTGAAGCTTTCTTT. This translates into CASSLWGRVMNTEAFF.

This clonotype showed up many times. The chain uses TRBV6-2 or TRBV6-3 and TRBJ2-5; D not resolved. The length of the CDR3 is 16 residues. V lost 0 bases, J lost 4 bases, and 15 bases lay in between. In germline, CDR1 is MNHEY, CDR2 SVGEGT. This CDR3 is CASSYSIDAGGETQYF. The CDR3 DNA follows: TGTGCCAGCAGTTACTCGATCGACGCAGGCGGAGAGACCCAGTACTTC.

This clonotype was counted ten times or more. This rearrangement joins TRBV5-1 to TRBJ2-1; 8 bases are shared with TRBD2. Germline lookup yields CDR1 SGHRS and CDR2 YFSETQ. The CDR3 extends over 16 amino acids. V lost 7 bases to trimming and J lost 4 bases; unmatched junction nucleotides: 13. Here the CDR3 reads CASVPMFTSGYNEQFF. The CDR3 nucleotides read TGCGCCAGCGTACCCATGTTCACTAGCGGATACAATGAGCAGTTCTTC.

In this sample, this clonotype turned up many times. The chain has TRBV20-1 and TRBJ2-7, with 9 positions matching TRBD2. CDR1 and CDR2 from the germline V gene are DFQATT and SNEGSKA (reference sequence). CDR3 length: 16 residues. J lost 2 bases, V lost 3 bases, and 11 bases had no gene match. CDR3 sequence: CSARDLAGVATYEQYF. The CDR3 DNA is TGCAGTGCTAGGGACTTAGCGGGAGTAGCGACCTACGAGCAGTACTTC.

This clonotype was detected ten times or more. The CDR3 loop reads CSARDPSSGANVLTF. CDR3 in DNA: TGCAGTGCTAGAGATCCCAGCTCTGGGGCCAACGTCCTGACTTTC. The chain uses TRBV20-1 and TRBJ2-6; D not certain. V lost 0 bases, J lost 0 bases, and 6 bases lay in between. The germline CDR1 and CDR2 sequences are DFQATT and SNEGSKA (reference sequence). The CDR3 covers 15 residues.

Ten or more counts support this clonotype. The V and J genes are TRBV10-3 and TRBJ2-1, with 10 bases matching TRBD2. The CDR3 is made up of 15 amino acids. Germline CDR1 reads ENHRY; CDR2 reads SYGVKD. The J segment lost 0 bases and the V segment lost 6 bases, leaving 2 bases of the junction unmatched. The chain's CDR3 is CAIRVAGGSYNEQFF. The CDR3 nucleotides read TGTGCCATCAGGGTAGCGGGAGGCTCCTACAATGAGCAGTTCTTC.